Listed below are T cell receptor beta chains from one sample, sequenced in a study of low-dose radiotherapy and immunotherapy resistance in tumors. One entry per CDR3 protein, called by TCRdb with MiXCR from the reads. The sample has about 89,000 distinct CDR3 sequences; 9.4% are singletons. Source: PBMCs, taken before treatment. The receptors were sampled from a male donor with prostate cancer. CDR3s include the opening cysteine and the closing phenylalanine or tryptophan. D genes are given only for firm matches. Clone size is stated in some rows and not others, as once, few, many or a class when expanded.

d_call,j_call,v_call,clone_size,cdr3_nt,cdr3_aa
NA,TRBJ2-7,TRBV4-1,many,TGCGCCAGCAGCCAGAGATTTGGAATCGACGAGCAGTACTTC,CASSQRFGIDEQYF
TRBD2,TRBJ2-7,TRBV28,many,TGTGCCAGCAGCCCCGGACTAGCGGGAGGAAGGGGGCCCTACGAGCAGTACTTC,CASSPGLAGGRGPYEQYF
NA,TRBJ2-7,TRBV27,NA,TGTGCCAGCAGTTTACGCGAGAAACTCTACGAGCAGTACTTC,CASSLREKLYEQYF
NA,TRBJ2-7,TRBV4-1,many,TGCGCCAGCAGCAATACCGACAGCTCCTACGAGCAGTACTTC,CASSNTDSSYEQYF
TRBD2,TRBJ2-1,TRBV20-1,NA,TGCAGTGCCCCCCGGGTTAGCGGGGATTCCTACAATGAGCAGTTCTTC,CSAPRVSGDSYNEQFF
NA,TRBJ2-5,TRBV3-1,many,TGTGCCAGCAGCCAATATGCATTAGAGACCCAGTACTTC,CASSQYALETQYF
TRBD1,TRBJ2-7,TRBV20-1,many,TGCAGTGCTACCTGGACAGGGGCGGCCTACGAGCAGTACTTC,CSATWTGAAYEQYF
NA,TRBJ2-1,TRBV30,many,TGTGCCTGGAGTCCCGGCGAGGGAGCGGCGTACAATGAGCAGTTCTTC,CAWSPGEGAAYNEQFF
NA,TRBJ2-3,TRBV5-4,few,TGTGCCAGCAGCTTACCGGGTGGTAGCACAGATACGCAGTATTTT,CASSLPGGSTDTQYF
NA,TRBJ2-7,TRBV7-2,many,TGTGCCAGCAGCTTAGTAATCAACAGCGCCTACGAGCAGTACTTC,CASSLVINSAYEQYF
TRBD1,TRBJ2-1,TRBV27,NA,TGTGCCAGCAGTTTGAACAGGGGGCAGATAGTTAGCTCCTACAATGAGCAGTTCTTC,CASSLNRGQIVSSYNEQFF
NA,TRBJ2-7,TRBV5-1,many,TGCGCCAGCAGCTTGGGAGGTCCCGGAAACGAGCAGTACTTC,CASSLGGPGNEQYF
NA,TRBJ1-1,TRBV27,many,TGTGCCAGCAGTCTCGGACGGATTACTGAAGCTTTCTTT,CASSLGRITEAFF
NA,TRBJ1-5,TRBV19,many,TGTGCCAGTAGTGGATTGGGTCAGCCCCAGCATTTT,CASSGLGQPQHF
NA,TRBJ2-7,TRBV6-2/TRBV6-3,many,TGTGCCAGCACTTCCGCAGGTAGCGCGACGACCTACGAGCAGTACTTC,CASTSAGSATTYEQYF
TRBD2,TRBJ2-1,TRBV28,NA,TGTGCCAGCAGTTCCCCGGGTAGCGGGAACCTCGGCCATGAGCAGTTCTTC,CASSSPGSGNLGHEQFF
NA,TRBJ2-6,TRBV20-1,many,TGCAGTGCTAGAGATTTTCACAGGGCCTCTGGGGCCAACGTCCTGACTTTC,CSARDFHRASGANVLTF
NA,TRBJ1-5,TRBV20-1,many,TGCAGTGCTAGGTCCAGCCAGGGTCAAAATCAGCCCCAGCATTTT,CSARSSQGQNQPQHF
NA,TRBJ1-3,TRBV5-6,many,TGTGCCAGCGGGAGGGAGGGCTCCGACTCTGGAAACACCATATATTTT,CASGREGSDSGNTIYF
TRBD1,TRBJ2-5,TRBV5-1,many,TGCGCCAGCAGCTTGTGGGGACAGTCTCAAGAGACCCAGTACTTC,CASSLWGQSQETQYF
NA,TRBJ2-7,TRBV28,many,TGTGCCAGCAGCGTACCCCTAGCCTGGCAGTACTTC,CASSVPLAWQYF
TRBD1,TRBJ1-1,TRBV6-2/TRBV6-3,many,TGTGCCAGCAGTTACTCCCTGACAGGGATCAACACTGAAGCTTTCTTT,CASSYSLTGINTEAFF
NA,TRBJ2-7,TRBV21-1,many,TGTGCCAGCATCTTACCAGGACTAGCGGGAGGGTACGAGCAGTACTTC,CASILPGLAGGYEQYF
NA,TRBJ2-7,TRBV28,many,TGTGCCAGCGCAGTTTTAGGAAGGGGCGAGCAGTACTTC,CASAVLGRGEQYF
TRBD2,TRBJ2-1,TRBV29-1,many,TGCAGCGTTTCCCGCGTAGCGGGAGCCAATGAGCAGTTCTTC,CSVSRVAGANEQFF
TRBD2,TRBJ2-5,TRBV4-1,many,TGCGCCAGCAGCCAAGGGCGACTAGCGGATCAAGAGACCCAGTACTTC,CASSQGRLADQETQYF
NA,TRBJ2-7,TRBV5-1,many,TGCGCCAGCAGCTTGCTGGACCCCGGGCACGAGCAGTACTTC,CASSLLDPGHEQYF
TRBD1,TRBJ1-5,TRBV18,many,TGTGCCAGCTCACTGAATGGACAGGGCGGTCAGCCCCAGCATTTT,CASSLNGQGGQPQHF
NA,TRBJ2-5,TRBV7-2,many,TGTGCCAGCAGCTGGTCGAAAGAGACCCAGTACTTC,CASSWSKETQYF
TRBD2,TRBJ2-7,TRBV14,many,TGTGCCAGCAGCCAAAAACTAGCGGGAGTCTCCTACGAGCAGTACTTC,CASSQKLAGVSYEQYF
NA,TRBJ1-5,TRBV28,many,TGTGCCAGCAGTTTAGTACAGGGATATCAGCCCCAGCATTTT,CASSLVQGYQPQHF
NA,TRBJ2-3,TRBV7-2,many,TGTGCCAGCCGGGACGGTGATACGCAGTATTTT,CASRDGDTQYF
TRBD1,TRBJ2-3,TRBV4-1,many,TGCGCCAGCAGCCGCAATGTACAGGGGGGAAGGACAGATACGCAGTATTTT,CASSRNVQGGRTDTQYF
NA,TRBJ1-1,TRBV20-1,many,TGCAGTGCTAAAGAGTTAGACCTAGCTTTCTTT,CSAKELDLAFF
NA,TRBJ2-7,TRBV7-2,many,TGTGCCAGCAGCCGTACTAGCAGGTCCTACGAGCAGTACTTC,CASSRTSRSYEQYF
NA,TRBJ2-1,TRBV10-3,many,TGTGCCATCAGTGAGAGAGGGGGGGGAGATGAGCAGTTCTTC,CAISERGGGDEQFF
NA,TRBJ2-1,TRBV7-9,many,TGTGCCAGCAGCTTAGCGGGGTCCGGGACGCCTTTCTTC,CASSLAGSGTPFF
NA,TRBJ2-5,TRBV6-2/TRBV6-3,many,TGTGCCAGCACCCAGGACCGGGAGACCCAGTACTTC,CASTQDRETQYF
TRBD2,TRBJ2-1,TRBV13,NA,TGTGCCAGCAGCGGCCAGCGGGAGCAATACAATGAGCAGTTCTTC,CASSGQREQYNEQFF
NA,TRBJ1-5,TRBV28,NA,TGTGCCAGCAGTCTGGACCTCCGCGGCAATCAGCCCCAGCATTTT,CASSLDLRGNQPQHF
TRBD1,TRBJ2-2,TRBV7-2,many,TGTGCCAGCAGTACAGGGGTCACGAACACCGGGGAGCTGTTTTTT,CASSTGVTNTGELFF